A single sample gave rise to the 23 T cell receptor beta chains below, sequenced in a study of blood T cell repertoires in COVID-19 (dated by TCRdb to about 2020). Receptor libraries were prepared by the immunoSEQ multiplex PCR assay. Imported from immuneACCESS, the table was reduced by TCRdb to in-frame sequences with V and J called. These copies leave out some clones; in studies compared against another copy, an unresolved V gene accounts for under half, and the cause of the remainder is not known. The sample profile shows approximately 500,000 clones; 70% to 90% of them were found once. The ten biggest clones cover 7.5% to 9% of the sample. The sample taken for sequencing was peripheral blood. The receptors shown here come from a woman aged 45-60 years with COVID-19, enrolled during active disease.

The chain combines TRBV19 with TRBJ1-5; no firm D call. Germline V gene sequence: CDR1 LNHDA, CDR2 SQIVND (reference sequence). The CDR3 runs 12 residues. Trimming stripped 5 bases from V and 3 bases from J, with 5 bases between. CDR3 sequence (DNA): TGTGCCAGTAGTTGGGCCAATCAGCCCCAGCATTTT. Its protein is CASSWANQPQHF.

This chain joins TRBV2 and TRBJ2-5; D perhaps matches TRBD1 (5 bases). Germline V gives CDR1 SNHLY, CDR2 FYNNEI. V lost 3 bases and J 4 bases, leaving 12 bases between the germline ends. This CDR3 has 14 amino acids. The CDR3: CASSESRVVETQYF. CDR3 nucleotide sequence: TGTGCCAGCAGTGAGTCCAGGGTGGTAGAGACCCAGTACTTC.

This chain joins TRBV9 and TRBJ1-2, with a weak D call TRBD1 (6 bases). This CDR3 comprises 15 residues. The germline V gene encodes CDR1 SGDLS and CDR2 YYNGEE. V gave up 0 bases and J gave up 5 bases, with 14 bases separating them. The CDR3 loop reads CASSVEGGRGYGYTF. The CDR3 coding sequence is TGTGCCAGCAGCGTAGAAGGCGGCAGGGGTTATGGCTACACCTTC.

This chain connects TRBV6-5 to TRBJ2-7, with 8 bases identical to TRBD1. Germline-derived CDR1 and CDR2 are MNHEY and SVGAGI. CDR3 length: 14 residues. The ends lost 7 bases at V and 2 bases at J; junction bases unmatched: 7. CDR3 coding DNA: TGTGCCAGCATAAGGACAGGGCCGACCTACGAGCAGTACTTC. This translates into CASIRTGPTYEQYF.

The CDR3 here is CALRGSGGEQFF. The CDR3 nucleotides read TGTGCCCTTAGAGGGTCAGGGGGTGAGCAGTTCTTC. The chain carries TRBV19 and TRBJ2-1; 7 bases are a match to TRBD1. V lost 11 bases and J lost 9; bases outside the gene matches: 10. The CDR3 is made up of 12 amino acids. The germline V gene encodes CDR1 LNHDA and CDR2 SQIVND (reference sequence).

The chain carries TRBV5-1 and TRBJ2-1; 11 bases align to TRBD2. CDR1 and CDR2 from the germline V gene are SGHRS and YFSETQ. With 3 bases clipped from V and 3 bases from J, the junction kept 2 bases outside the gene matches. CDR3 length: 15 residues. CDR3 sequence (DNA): TGCGCCAGCAGCTCTAGCGGGGGGAACTACAATGAGCAGTTCTTC. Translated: CASSSSGGNYNEQFF.

The CDR3 DNA reads TGTGCCAGCAGTTTTGGGGGGACGGCAGATACGCAGTATTTT. Its protein is CASSFGGTADTQYF. This chain uses TRBV28 with TRBJ2-3; D might be TRBD2 (6 bases). Trimming left V 3 bases short and J 4 bases short, with 11 bases between. This CDR3 spans 14 amino acids. Germline CDR1 is MDHEN and CDR2 is SYDVKM.

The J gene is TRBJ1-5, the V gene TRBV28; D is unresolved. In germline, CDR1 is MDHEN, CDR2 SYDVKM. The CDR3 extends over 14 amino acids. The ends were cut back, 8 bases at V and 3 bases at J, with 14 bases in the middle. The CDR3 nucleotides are TGTGCCAGCCAGTCGTATGCGGACAATCAGCCCCAGCATTTT. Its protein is CASQSYADNQPQHF.

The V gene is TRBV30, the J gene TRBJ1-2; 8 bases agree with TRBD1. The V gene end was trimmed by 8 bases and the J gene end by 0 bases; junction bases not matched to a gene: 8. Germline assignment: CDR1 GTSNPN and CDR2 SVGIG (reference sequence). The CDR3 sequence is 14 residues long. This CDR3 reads CAERTGNSNYGYTF. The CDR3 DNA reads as TGTGCCGAGAGGACAGGGAACTCTAACTATGGCTACACCTTC.

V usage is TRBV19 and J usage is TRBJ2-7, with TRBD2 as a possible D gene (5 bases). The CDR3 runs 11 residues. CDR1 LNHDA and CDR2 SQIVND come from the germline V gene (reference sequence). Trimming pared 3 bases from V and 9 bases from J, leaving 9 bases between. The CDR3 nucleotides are TGTGCCAGTAGTATGGAAGGGAGGCAGTACTTC. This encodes CASSMEGRQYF.

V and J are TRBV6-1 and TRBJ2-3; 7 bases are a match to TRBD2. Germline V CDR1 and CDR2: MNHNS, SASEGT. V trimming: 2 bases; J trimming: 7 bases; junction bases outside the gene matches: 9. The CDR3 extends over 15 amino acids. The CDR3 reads CASSERAGVLYTQYF. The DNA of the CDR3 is TGTGCCAGCAGTGAAAGGGCGGGGGTGTTGTATACGCAGTATTTT.

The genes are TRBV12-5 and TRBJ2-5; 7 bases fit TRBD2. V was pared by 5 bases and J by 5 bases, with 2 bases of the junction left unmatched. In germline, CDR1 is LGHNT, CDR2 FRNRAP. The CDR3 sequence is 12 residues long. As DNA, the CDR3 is TGTGCTAGTGGTCCCGGGAGGGAGACCCAGTACTTC. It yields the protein CASGPGRETQYF.

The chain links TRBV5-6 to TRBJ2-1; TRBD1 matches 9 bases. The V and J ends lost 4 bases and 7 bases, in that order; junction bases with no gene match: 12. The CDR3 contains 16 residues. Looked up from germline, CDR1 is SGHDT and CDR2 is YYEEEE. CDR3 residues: CASSERVGTGRNEQFF. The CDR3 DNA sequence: TGTGCCAGCAGCGAGAGGGTCGGGACAGGGAGGAATGAGCAGTTCTTC.

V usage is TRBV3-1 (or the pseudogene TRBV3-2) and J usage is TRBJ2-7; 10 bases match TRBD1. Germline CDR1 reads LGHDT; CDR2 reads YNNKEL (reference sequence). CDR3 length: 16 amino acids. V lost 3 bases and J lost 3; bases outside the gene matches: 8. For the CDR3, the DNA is TGTGCCAGCAGCCATTTCGGGACAGGGGAGAACTACGAGCAGTACTTC. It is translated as CASSHFGTGENYEQYF.

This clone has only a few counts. This CDR3 is CASSSTIRGTEAFF. CDR3 nucleotides: TGTGCCAGCAGTTCCACGATCAGGGGCACTGAAGCTTTCTTT. The chain carries TRBV6-6 and TRBJ1-1; D is possibly TRBD1 (6 bases). The CDR3 has 14 amino acids. Germline CDR1 reads MNHNY; CDR2 reads SVGAGI (reference sequence). The V and J ends lost 4 bases and 4 bases respectively, with 13 bases between them.

Here the CDR3 reads CASRTTENSYEQYF. Here the CDR3 DNA reads TGTGCCAGCAGAACCACAGAAAACTCCTACGAGCAGTACTTC. The chain joins TRBV11-2 to TRBJ2-7; no clear D gene. The V gene lost 6 bases and the J gene lost 0 bases, with 12 bases spanning the gap. The germline gives CDR1 SGHAT, CDR2 FQNNGV. This CDR3 comprises 14 residues.

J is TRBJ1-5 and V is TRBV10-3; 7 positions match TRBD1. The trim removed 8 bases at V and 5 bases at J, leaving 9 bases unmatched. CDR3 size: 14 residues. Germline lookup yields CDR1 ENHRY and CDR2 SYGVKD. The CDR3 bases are TGTGCCATCGGCAGAGGACAGGCTGATCAGCCCCAGCATTTT. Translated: CAIGRGQADQPQHF.

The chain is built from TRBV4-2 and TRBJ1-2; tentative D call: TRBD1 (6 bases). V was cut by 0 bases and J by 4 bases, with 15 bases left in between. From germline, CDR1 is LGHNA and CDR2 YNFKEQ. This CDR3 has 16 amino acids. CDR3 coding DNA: TGTGCCAGCAGCCAAGATGCGGCAGGGGAATCCTATGGCTACACCTTC. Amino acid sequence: CASSQDAAGESYGYTF.

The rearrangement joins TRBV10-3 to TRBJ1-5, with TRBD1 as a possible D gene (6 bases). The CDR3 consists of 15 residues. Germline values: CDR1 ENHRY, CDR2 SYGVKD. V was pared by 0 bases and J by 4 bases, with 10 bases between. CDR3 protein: CAISESTGTNQPQHF. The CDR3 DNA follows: TGTGCCATCAGTGAGTCGACAGGTACTAATCAGCCCCAGCATTTT.

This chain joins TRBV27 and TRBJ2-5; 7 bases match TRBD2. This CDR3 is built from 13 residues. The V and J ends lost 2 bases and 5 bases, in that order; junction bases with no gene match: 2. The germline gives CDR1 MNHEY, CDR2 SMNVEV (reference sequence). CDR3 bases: TGTGCCAGCAGTTTAGGGCGGGGGGAGACCCAGTACTTC. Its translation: CASSLGRGETQYF.

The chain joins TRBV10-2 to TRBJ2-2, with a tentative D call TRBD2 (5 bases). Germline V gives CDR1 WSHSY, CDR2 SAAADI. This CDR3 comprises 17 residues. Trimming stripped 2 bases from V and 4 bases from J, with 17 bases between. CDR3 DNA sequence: TGCGCCAGCAGTGAGGGACGGGATTCCGACGTCACCGGGGAGCTGTTTTTT. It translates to CASSEGRDSDVTGELFF.

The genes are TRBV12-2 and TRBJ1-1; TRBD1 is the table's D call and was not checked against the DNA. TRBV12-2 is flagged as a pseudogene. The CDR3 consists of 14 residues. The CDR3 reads CASRFSRVITEAFF. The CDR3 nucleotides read TGTGCAAGTCGCTTTTCCAGGGTTATCACTGAAGCTTTCTTT.

CDR3 bases: TGTGCCAGCAGCGTAGTGGGGGGTTCCCCTTTCACAGATACGCAGTATTTT. Its translation is CASSVVGGSPFTDTQYF. The chain employs TRBV9 and TRBJ2-3; D possibly corresponds to TRBD2 (6 bases). The V end was cut by 0 bases, the J end by 2 bases, with 16 bases between. This CDR3 is 17 amino acids long. CDR1 is SGDLS, CDR2 YYNGEE, per germline.